Below are 20 T cell receptor beta chains sequenced from a single sample in a study of cytomegalovirus exposure and HLA in healthy donors (TCRdb year 2017). The library was produced with the immunoSEQ multiplex PCR assay. For the multiplex PCR, a mixture combining 60 forward primers for TCR Vbeta segments and 13 reverse primers for TCR Jbeta segments was used. Here the immuneACCESS table is served through TCRdb, limited to in-frame sequences with V and J called. Missing clones are a known gap in these copies; in checked studies unresolved V genes cover under half, and the rest lacks a known reason. The sample table shows approximately 120,000 clones, and 76% are seen once. The ten most abundant clones make up 12% of the sample. The sequenced sample was PBMCs. These receptors were obtained from a woman aged 35 to 49 in good health and CMV-seropositive.

This chain uses TRBV7-2 with TRBJ1-3, with D uncertain. CDR3 length: 14 residues. CDR1 SGHTA and CDR2 FQGNSA come from the germline V gene. V was trimmed by 3 bases and J by 4 bases, leaving 10 bases between them. The DNA for the CDR3 is TGTGCCAGCAGCTTTCCGACACCGGGAAACACCATATATTTT. Translation gives CASSFPTPGNTIYF.

The J gene is TRBJ2-7, the V gene TRBV2; 13 bases are a match to TRBD2. The V and J ends lost 7 bases and 7 bases, in that order; junction bases with no gene match: 7. Germline V CDR1 and CDR2: SNHLY, FYNNEI. There are 14 residues in the CDR3. This chain's CDR3 is CASIGLAGAREQYF. CDR3 nucleotide sequence: TGTGCCAGCATAGGACTAGCGGGGGCGAGGGAGCAGTACTTC.

This clone appeared a single time. The genes are TRBV2 and TRBJ1-5; D possibly corresponds to TRBD1 (6 bases). Trimming removed 6 bases from V and 5 bases from J, with 11 bases in between. The CDR3 spans 13 residues. Germline V gives CDR1 SNHLY, CDR2 FYNNEI. The DNA for the CDR3 is TGTGCCAGCAGGACAGGAGCCTATCAGCCCCAGCATTTT. Residues: CASRTGAYQPQHF.

The chain joins TRBV18 to TRBJ2-6; unclear D gene. Between the trimmed V and J ends, which lost 2 bases and 0 bases, there was a span of 11 bases. Germline CDR1 is KGHSH and CDR2 is LQKENI. The CDR3 is 17 amino acids. CDR3 region: CASSPSRPLSGANVLTF. The CDR3 region has the DNA TGTGCCAGCTCACCATCTAGACCACTCTCTGGGGCCAACGTCCTGACTTTC.

The rearrangement joins TRBV5-1 to TRBJ1-1; 11 bases are a match to TRBD1. The length of the CDR3 is 15 residues. J gave up 6 bases and V 4 bases, and 8 bases lay outside the gene matches. CDR1 and CDR2 (germline): SGHRS, YFSETQ. This CDR3 is CASSKGQGVVAEAFF. The CDR3, as DNA: TGCGCCAGCAGCAAGGGACAGGGGGTAGTAGCTGAAGCTTTCTTT.

The chain links TRBV5-4 to TRBJ1-1; D is unclear. The CDR3 covers 12 residues. The V end lost 3 bases, the J end lost 10 bases, and 13 bases lay between the germline ends. Germline V gene lookup returns CDR1 SGHNT and CDR2 YYREEE (reference sequence). Here the CDR3 DNA reads TGTGCCAGCAGCTCGGACTCATTCAGAGCTTTCTTT. As protein: CASSSDSFRAFF.

Here the CDR3 reads CAISGKTGMDTEAFF. The DNA for the CDR3 is TGTGCCATCAGTGGCAAGACAGGGATGGACACTGAAGCTTTCTTT. The V gene is TRBV10-3, the J gene TRBJ1-1; 7 bases line up with TRBD1. V was clipped by 4 bases and J by 3 bases; unmatched bases: 8. Germline V lookup: CDR1 ENHRY, CDR2 SYGVKD. This CDR3 has 15 amino acids.

This chain connects TRBV29-1 to TRBJ2-7; no clear D gene. Trimming removed 5 bases at V and 7 bases at J, with 15 bases between. The CDR3 has 12 amino acids. Germline values: CDR1 SQVTM, CDR2 ANQGSEA. CDR3 DNA sequence: TGCAGCGTTTCTCCGTTCCCTCCGGAGCAGTACTTC. Protein product: CSVSPFPPEQYF.

The chain combines TRBV18 with TRBJ2-3, with 8 bases matching TRBD2. This CDR3 is built from 15 residues. Trimming removed 11 bases from V and 2 bases from J; junction bases left unmatched: 12. CDR1 is KGHSH, CDR2 LQKENI, per germline. The CDR3 region is CAGRSGAGYTDTQYF. In DNA, the CDR3 is TGTGCCGGACGTAGCGGGGCGGGCTACACAGATACGCAGTATTTT. Combining the CDR3 with reference TRBV18 and TRBJ2-3 gives the whole variable domain NAGVMQNPRHLVRRRGQEARLRCSPMKGHSHVYWYRQLPEEGLKFMVYLQKENIIDESGMPKERFSAEFPKEGPSILRIQQVVRGDSAAYFCAGRSGAGYTDTQYFGPGTRLTVL.

This clone was seen just once. This chain links TRBV5-1 with TRBJ2-2; the match to TRBD1 covers 9 bases. J lost 6 bases, V lost 4 bases, and 7 bases had no gene match. Germline V gene lookup returns CDR1 SGHRS and CDR2 YFSETQ. CDR3 length: 15 residues. DNA for the CDR3: TGCGCCAGCAGCACGGGACAGGGTAGAGCCGGGGAGCTGTTTTTT. This gives the protein CASSTGQGRAGELFF.

J is TRBJ1-2 and V is TRBV5-1; 12 bases are shared with TRBD1. The CDR3 extends over 16 amino acids. V shed 4 bases, J shed 5 bases, and the junction held 9 bases outside the gene matches. Germline V gene lookup returns CDR1 SGHRS and CDR2 YFSETQ. The CDR3, as DNA: TGCGCCAGCAGCCTCTCATCGGGACAGGGGGCGTATGGCTACACCTTC. As protein: CASSLSSGQGAYGYTF. Looking up the rest from reference TRBV5-1 and TRBJ1-2 gives the full variable domain: KAGVTQTPRYLIKTRGQQVTLSCSPISGHRSVSWYQQTPGQGLQFLFEYFSETQRNKGNFPGRFSGRQFSNSRSEMNVSTLELGDSALYLCASSLSSGQGAYGYTFGSGTRLTVV.

To note about this clone: A junction end diverges from the germline sequence, so it may reflect a read error. The rearrangement uses TRBV7-9 and TRBJ1-1; D is possibly TRBD1 (5 bases). The CDR3 runs to 12 residues. Per the germline V gene, CDR1 is SEHNR and CDR2 is FQNEAQ (reference sequence). CDR3 region: CSSIQEGTEAFF. The CDR3 region has the DNA TGTTCCAGCATCCAGGAGGGGACTGAAGCTTTCTTT. Supplemented by reference TRBV7-9 and TRBJ1-1, the full variable domain reads DTGVSQNPRHKITKRGQNVTFRCDPISEHNRLYWYRQTLGQGPEFLTYFQNEAQLEKSRLLSDRFSAERPKGSFSTLEIQRTEQGDSAMYLCSSIQEGTEAFFGQGTRLTVV.

A remark on this clone: An end of the junction differs from the germline gene, which may be a read error. The gene calls are TRBV9 and TRBJ1-5; D unresolved. CDR3 size: 14 residues. In germline, CDR1 is SGDLS, CDR2 YYNGEE. For the CDR3, the DNA is TGTGCCAGCAGCCCCCGTGGGAGCACTCAGCCCCAGCATTTT. Its protein product is CASSPRGSTQPQHF.

This clone was observed at least ten times. The CDR3 loop is CASTSYYTGVTTGELFF. The CDR3 DNA reads TGTGCCAGTACCTCATACTACACAGGGGTAACCACCGGGGAGCTGTTTTTT. J is TRBJ2-2 and V is TRBV19, with TRBD1 matching 7 bases. The germline gives CDR1 LNHDA, CDR2 SQIVND (reference sequence). This CDR3 has 17 amino acids. V was pared by 7 bases and J by 4 bases, with 15 bases of the junction left unmatched.

This chain links TRBV6-5 with TRBJ1-3; D not resolved. V was shortened by 1 base and J by 0 bases, with 7 bases between the two germline ends. The germline V gene has CDR1 MNHEY and CDR2 SVGAGI. The CDR3 spans 15 residues. The CDR3 coding sequence is TGTGCCAGCAGTTACTGGCGGTTCTCTGGAAACACCATATATTTT. This encodes CASSYWRFSGNTIYF.

J is TRBJ2-4 and V is TRBV15; 9 bases match TRBD2. CDR3 length: 18 amino acids. The germline V gene has CDR1 LNHNV and CDR2 YYDKDF (reference sequence). Germline trimming cut 0 bases from V and 4 bases from J; bases unmatched to any gene: 10. CDR3 in DNA: TGTGCCACCAGCAGAGACGGGCTAGCGGGGTTGTCTAAAAACATTCAGTACTTC. This gives the protein CATSRDGLAGLSKNIQYF.

J is TRBJ1-3 and V is TRBV11-2; 8 positions agree with TRBD1. Germline V gives CDR1 SGHAT, CDR2 FQNNGV. The V gene end was trimmed by 2 bases and the J gene end by 4 bases; junction bases not matched to a gene: 4. CDR3 length: 15 amino acids. CDR3 bases: TGTGCCAGCAGCTTATCCACAGGGGGAGGAAACACCATATATTTT. Translation: CASSLSTGGGNTIYF.

The chain joins TRBV30 to TRBJ1-4, with 9 bases matching TRBD1. The CDR3 loop spans 14 amino acids. V shed 8 bases and J 6 bases; nucleotides not matched to a gene: 10. CDR1 is GTSNPN and CDR2 is SVGIG in the germline V gene (reference sequence). The CDR3, as DNA: TGTGCCACCCGAGGCGGGACAGGGTATGAAAAACTGTTTTTT. Its translation: CATRGGTGYEKLFF.

In its sample, this clone was seen a few times. The chain is built from TRBV6-5 and TRBJ2-7; D is perhaps TRBD2 (5 bases). This CDR3 contains 15 residues. Germline V gene data show CDR1 as MNHEY and CDR2 as SVGAGI. V was clipped by 7 bases and J by 4 bases, with 20 bases between them. The CDR3 loop is CASTRRAGKRYEQYF. For the CDR3, the DNA is TGTGCCAGCACCCGACGCGCGGGTAAGAGGTACGAGCAGTACTTC.

This clone was seen just once. The gene calls are TRBV5-1 and TRBJ1-6; TRBD1 aligns across 8 bases. The germline V gene encodes CDR1 SGHRS and CDR2 YFSETQ. The CDR3 length is 14 residues. The V gene end was trimmed by 5 bases and the J gene end by 9 bases; junction bases not matched to a gene: 7. The CDR3 protein is CASRPGQGFSPLHF. The CDR3 nucleotides read TGCGCCAGCAGACCCGGACAGGGATTTTCACCCCTCCACTTT.